These 32 T cell receptor beta chains originate from one sample sequenced in a study of T cell repertoires in cytomegalovirus infection. No antigens are known for them. TCRdb reprocessed the reads with MiXCR, giving one entry per CDR3 protein. The sample yields under 500,000 distinct CDR3 sequences, under 45% seen once. The sequencing here drew on cultured PBMCs, taken from culture after CMV antigen stimulation. The source of these receptors is a human donor in good health (CMV status not recorded). Some clones in this sample may be carry-over from other donors' samples.

The V gene is TRBV7-2, the J gene TRBJ2-3, with unresolved D. This CDR3 is built from 12 residues. V gave up 2 bases and J gave up 6 bases, with 6 bases separating them. Germline V gives CDR1 SGHTA, CDR2 FQGNSA. CDR3 protein: CASSLQADTQYF. CDR3 in DNA: TGTGCCAGCAGCTTACAAGCCGATACGCAGTATTTT.

The genes are TRBV6-1 and TRBJ1-2; D not resolved. V was shortened by 2 bases and J by 0 bases, with 10 bases between the two germline ends. The CDR3 covers 15 residues. CDR1 is MNHNS, CDR2 SASEGT, per germline. The CDR3 bases are TGTGCCAGCAGTGAACGGCCATATCCTAACTATGGCTACACCTTC. It encodes CASSERPYPNYGYTF.

The rearrangement uses TRBV5-6 and TRBJ2-4; TRBD1 aligns across 10 bases. This CDR3 has 20 amino acids. V shed 5 bases, J shed 0 bases, and the junction held 17 bases outside the gene matches. CDR1 is SGHDT, CDR2 YYEEEE, per germline. The CDR3 spells CASSSDSLDRGWEAKNIQYF. CDR3 in DNA: TGTGCCAGCAGTTCCGATAGTTTGGACAGGGGGTGGGAAGCCAAAAACATTCAGTACTTC.

This clonotype came up a few times. The rearrangement uses TRBV11-1 and TRBJ2-5, with TRBD2 identical over 7 bases. V lost 1 base and J lost 5; bases outside the gene matches: 16. CDR1 and CDR2 (germline): SGHAT, FQDESV (reference sequence). The CDR3 is 18 residues long. The CDR3 spells CASSLGSAGLRQVETQYF. CDR3 in DNA: TGTGCCAGCAGCTTAGGATCAGCGGGACTTCGGCAAGTTGAGACCCAGTACTTC. The whole variable domain, remainder taken from reference TRBV11-1 and TRBJ2-5, is EAEVAQSPRYKITEKSQAVAFWCDPISGHATLYWYRQILGQGPELLVQFQDESVVDDSQLPKDRFSAERLKGVDSTLKIQPAELGDSAMYLCASSLGSAGLRQVETQYFGPGTRLLVL.

This clonotype has only one observation. The chain joins TRBV7-6 to TRBJ2-3; no clear D gene. Per the germline V gene, CDR1 is SGHVS and CDR2 is FNYEAQ. V dropped 1 base and J dropped 2 bases, with 7 bases sitting between them. The CDR3 is made up of 14 amino acids. CDR3 nucleotides: TGTGCCAGCAGCTTAGGGGAACTCACAGATACGCAGTATTTT. It codes for CASSLGELTDTQYF.

This chain uses TRBV7-6 with TRBJ2-5; no clear D gene. The CDR3 covers 12 residues. V was clipped by 4 bases and J by 0 bases, with 3 bases between them. Looked up from germline, CDR1 is SGHVS and CDR2 is FNYEAQ. CDR3 in DNA: TGTGCCAGCAGCTGGTACCAAGAGACCCAGTACTTC. It yields the protein CASSWYQETQYF.

Only a few counts were recorded for this clonotype. The V and J genes are TRBV12-3 or TRBV12-4 and TRBJ1-6, with 7 positions matching TRBD1. V was clipped by 2 bases and J by 7 bases; unmatched bases: 2. The length of the CDR3 is 14 residues. The CDR3 here is CASSLYRGNSPLHF. CDR3 nucleotide sequence: TGTGCCAGCAGTTTATACAGGGGCAATTCACCCCTCCACTTT.

The table lists this clonotype with many counts. This rearrangement joins TRBV7-2 to TRBJ2-3; D possibly corresponds to TRBD2 (5 bases). The ends were cut back, 1 base at V and 0 bases at J, with 11 bases in the middle. The CDR3 is 16 amino acids. Germline CDR1 and CDR2: SGHTA and FQGNSA. CDR3 DNA: TGTGCCAGCAGCTTAGTGTCCGGGGTCAGCACAGATACGCAGTATTTT. Its protein is CASSLVSGVSTDTQYF.

This clonotype was observed a handful of times. The chain couples TRBV7-6 to TRBJ2-3; D is unclear. Germline V lookup: CDR1 SGHVS, CDR2 FNYEAQ. This CDR3 spans 16 amino acids. Trimming cost V 1 base and J 2 bases, with 13 bases left between them. The CDR3 bases are TGTGCCAGCAGCTTAGGTGTGGGGTCATCCACAGATACGCAGTATTTT. It yields the protein CASSLGVGSSTDTQYF.

The J gene is TRBJ1-2, the V gene TRBV6-2 or TRBV6-3; D gene uncertain. The CDR3 runs to 16 residues. Trimming left V 0 bases short and J 6 bases short, with 17 bases between. Germline assignment: CDR1 MNHEY and CDR2 SVGEGT. The CDR3 DNA follows: TGTGCCAGCAGTTACTCGATCATCCTATCCCGGGATGGCTACACCTTC. It yields the protein CASSYSIILSRDGYTF.

This clonotype came up a few times. The CDR3: CASSPPFGGVAGHTGELFF. The DNA of the CDR3 is TGTGCCAGCAGCCCACCCTTTGGCGGAGTAGCGGGGCACACCGGGGAGCTGTTTTTT. The chain combines TRBV7-8 with TRBJ2-2; 8 bases match TRBD2. Germline V gene data show CDR1 as SGHVS and CDR2 as FQNEAQ. With V trimmed by 5 bases and J by 3 bases, 17 bases remained unmatched. The CDR3 extends over 19 amino acids.

The rearrangement uses TRBV19 and TRBJ2-5; 11 nucleotides line up with TRBD2. Germline loops: CDR1 LNHDA, CDR2 SQIVND (reference sequence). V trimming: 2 bases; J trimming: 3 bases; junction bases outside the gene matches: 5. The CDR3 has 16 residues. This CDR3 reads CASSIRLAGGEETQYF. In nucleotides, the CDR3 is TGTGCCAGTAGTATAAGGCTAGCGGGAGGTGAAGAGACCCAGTACTTC. The full variable domain, its missing parts supplied by reference TRBV19 and TRBJ2-5, is DGGITQSPKYLFRKEGQNVTLSCEQNLNHDAMYWYRQDPGQGLRLIYYSQIVNDFQKGDIAEGYSVSREKKESFPLTVTSAQKNPTAFYLCASSIRLAGGEETQYFGPGTRLLVL.

V is TRBV7-2 and J is TRBJ2-2; D ambiguous. CDR1 is SGHTA, CDR2 FQGNSA, per germline. The length of the CDR3 is 15 residues. V lost 4 bases to trimming and J lost 5 bases, with 14 bases between them. CDR3 coding DNA: TGTGCCAGCAGCTCAGTTAGGGTAACAACCGGGGAGCTGTTTTTT. Translation gives CASSSVRVTTGELFF. Full variable domain (remainder filled in from reference TRBV7-2 and TRBJ2-2): GAGVSQSPSNKVTEKGKDVELRCDPISGHTALYWYRQSLGQGLEFLIYFQGNSAPDKSGLPSDRFSAERTGGSVSTLTIQRTQQEDSAVYLCASSSVRVTTGELFFGEGSRLTVL.

The V gene is TRBV7-9, the J gene TRBJ2-2; either TRBD1 or TRBD2 may fit D (5 bases each). Germline CDR1 is SEHNR and CDR2 is FQNEAQ (reference sequence). This CDR3 region has 14 residues. Deletions cut 4 bases from V and 3 bases from J, with 9 bases between. CDR3 nucleotide sequence: TGTGCCAGCAGCTCCGGGGCTTACACCGGGGAGCTGTTTTTT. Its protein product is CASSSGAYTGELFF.

This chain uses TRBV12-3 or TRBV12-4 with TRBJ1-6; D remains ambiguous. V was trimmed by 4 bases and J by 12 bases, leaving 16 bases between them. The CDR3 extends over 14 amino acids. The CDR3 reads CASSSWASRGPLHF. CDR3 coding DNA: TGTGCCAGCAGTTCGTGGGCGAGCCGGGGACCCCTCCACTTT.

This clonotype was found many times. The rearrangement joins TRBV7-2 to TRBJ1-2; D unresolved. Germline V gene lookup returns CDR1 SGHTA and CDR2 FQGNSA. V lost 3 bases to trimming and J lost 4 bases, with 12 bases between them. This CDR3 has 14 amino acids. The CDR3 spells CASSLNPSTYGYTF. For the CDR3, the DNA is TGTGCCAGCAGCTTGAATCCGAGTACCTATGGCTACACCTTC.

This clonotype has a count of ten or more. The rearrangement uses TRBV11-2 and TRBJ2-7; unclear D gene. V was cut by 1 base and J by 1 base, with 14 bases left in between. This CDR3 spans 16 amino acids. Germline loops: CDR1 SGHAT, CDR2 FQNNGV. CDR3 residues: CASSLAPRHVSYEQYF. Here the CDR3 DNA reads TGTGCCAGCAGCTTAGCCCCACGGCACGTATCCTACGAGCAGTACTTC.

This clonotype is a singleton in its sample. The rearrangement uses TRBV20-1 and TRBJ1-4, with 12 bases matching TRBD1. The CDR3 runs to 13 residues. J lost 8 bases, V lost 5 bases, and 3 bases had no gene match. Germline V gene data show CDR1 as DFQATT and CDR2 as SNEGSKA (reference sequence). The CDR3 DNA reads TGCAGTGCTTTTGGGACAGGGGGCGAAAAACTGTTTTTT. It yields the protein CSAFGTGGEKLFF.

This clonotype was found a few times. This chain connects TRBV7-2 to TRBJ1-4, with a weak D call TRBD1 (5 bases). Germline V gene data show CDR1 as SGHTA and CDR2 as FQGNSA. This CDR3 has 15 residues. Trimming removed 3 bases at V and 8 bases at J, with 16 bases between. In DNA form, the CDR3 reads TGTGCCAGCAGCTTTGGGGGTACGGAGGGAGAAAAACTGTTTTTT. Protein sequence: CASSFGGTEGEKLFF.

The chain employs TRBV19 and TRBJ1-5, with D perhaps matching TRBD1 (5 bases). The CDR3 covers 15 residues. V was shortened by 1 base and J by 1 base, with 8 bases between the two germline ends. CDR1 LNHDA and CDR2 SQIVND come from the germline V gene (reference sequence). The DNA for the CDR3 is TGTGCCAGTAGTATAGTCGAGGGGAGCAATCAGCCCCAGCATTTT. Amino acid sequence: CASSIVEGSNQPQHF.

The chain couples TRBV14 to TRBJ2-7, with unresolved D. Trimming shortened V by 6 bases and J by 3 bases, and 6 bases separated the two germline ends. The CDR3 spans 11 residues. Germline V gives CDR1 SGHDN, CDR2 FVKESK. The DNA of the CDR3 is TGTGCCAGCAGTGCCGACTACGAGCAGTACTTC. Protein product: CASSADYEQYF.

This rearrangement joins TRBV28 to TRBJ2-7; perhaps TRBD2 as D (5 bases). The CDR3 runs to 14 residues. The V end was cut by 6 bases, the J end by 4 bases, with 16 bases between. Germline CDR1 is MDHEN and CDR2 is SYDVKM. As DNA, the CDR3 is TGTGCCAGCAGGAGCCCCGGGTGGGAGTACGAGCAGTACTTC. Amino acid sequence: CASRSPGWEYEQYF.

The V gene is TRBV7-2, the J gene TRBJ2-2, with D perhaps matching TRBD2 (6 bases). The germline CDR1 and CDR2 sequences are SGHTA and FQGNSA. The V and J ends lost 1 base and 3 bases respectively, with 9 bases between them. CDR3 size: 15 residues. CDR3 DNA: TGTGCCAGCAGCTTAGATGGGGGGTACACCGGGGAGCTGTTTTTT. Its protein product is CASSLDGGYTGELFF.

The chain is built from TRBV12-3 or TRBV12-4 and TRBJ1-4; D is undetermined. The CDR3 has 13 residues. V was trimmed by 3 bases and J by 4 bases, leaving 6 bases between them. This CDR3 is CASSLFNNEKLFF. Here the CDR3 DNA reads TGTGCCAGCAGTTTGTTCAATAATGAAAAACTGTTTTTT.

The V call is TRBV12-5, the J call TRBJ2-1; no clear D gene. This CDR3 comprises 15 residues. Trimming removed 2 bases from V and 5 bases from J, with 13 bases in between. Germline V lookup: CDR1 LGHNT, CDR2 FRNRAP. The CDR3: CASGLLGGGNNEQFF. The CDR3, as DNA: TGTGCTAGTGGTTTGTTGGGCGGTGGAAACAATGAGCAGTTCTTC.

This clonotype appeared a few times. V is TRBV10-2 and J is TRBJ1-5; 7 nucleotides agree with TRBD1. J gave up 4 bases and V 7 bases, and 7 bases lay outside the gene matches. This CDR3 is built from 14 residues. Germline V lookup: CDR1 WSHSY, CDR2 SAAADI. The CDR3 protein is CASTGGQFNQPQHF. The CDR3 coding sequence is TGCGCCAGCACTGGGGGACAGTTTAATCAGCCCCAGCATTTT.

This clonotype has a count of ten or more. The V and J genes are TRBV4-2 and TRBJ2-1; D may be TRBD2 (5 bases). CDR1 and CDR2 from the germline V gene are LGHNA and YNFKEQ. This CDR3 contains 15 residues. Trimming removed 3 bases at V and 5 bases at J, with 14 bases between. The CDR3 sequence: CASSQGIASNNEQFF. In nucleotides, the CDR3 is TGTGCCAGCAGCCAGGGAATAGCGTCGAACAATGAGCAGTTCTTC.

This clonotype was found a few times. This chain links TRBV7-8 with TRBJ2-7; no clear D. CDR1 is SGHVS and CDR2 is FQNEAQ in the germline V gene. This CDR3 has 14 residues. V shed 1 base and J shed 7 bases, with 14 bases lying between them. The CDR3 is CASSLGHTLREQYF. As DNA, the CDR3 is TGTGCCAGCAGCTTAGGACATACCCTACGAGAGCAGTACTTC.

This clonotype was counted at least ten times. The V and J genes are TRBV12-3 or TRBV12-4 and TRBJ2-1, with 9 bases that match TRBD2. Losses at the gene ends were 5 bases for V and 2 bases for J; bases not matched to a gene: 4. This CDR3 has 15 amino acids. The CDR3 here is CASSVGLATYNEQFF. In DNA form, the CDR3 reads TGTGCCAGCAGTGTGGGACTAGCTACCTACAATGAGCAGTTCTTC.

The chain carries TRBV4-3 and TRBJ1-6, with D maybe TRBD1 (5 bases). CDR1 LGHNA and CDR2 YSLEER come from the germline V gene. V was cut by 1 base and J by 4 bases, with 8 bases left in between. The CDR3 contains 15 residues. The CDR3 here is CASSQVPGYNSPLHF. CDR3 nucleotides: TGCGCCAGCAGCCAAGTCCCAGGGTATAATTCACCCCTCCACTTT.

The chain joins TRBV5-1 to TRBJ1-3, with a tentative D call TRBD1 (5 bases). The V gene's germline CDR1 is SGHRS and CDR2 YFSETQ. V lost 2 bases and J lost 2, with 14 bases in between. The CDR3 extends over 16 amino acids. The CDR3 DNA reads TGCGCCAGCAGCTTCGGCAGGGAGGGCGCTGGAAACACCATATATTTT. It is translated as CASSFGREGAGNTIYF.

This clonotype was observed a few times. The rearrangement links TRBV7-2 to TRBJ2-3; D is perhaps TRBD1 or TRBD2 (5 bases each). The V end was cut by 1 base, the J end by 0 bases, with 11 bases between. The CDR3 covers 16 residues. Germline CDR1 SGHTA, CDR2 FQGNSA. CDR3 bases: TGTGCCAGCAGCTTAGTGGGACCGCCCAGCACAGATACGCAGTATTTT. Encoded protein: CASSLVGPPSTDTQYF.